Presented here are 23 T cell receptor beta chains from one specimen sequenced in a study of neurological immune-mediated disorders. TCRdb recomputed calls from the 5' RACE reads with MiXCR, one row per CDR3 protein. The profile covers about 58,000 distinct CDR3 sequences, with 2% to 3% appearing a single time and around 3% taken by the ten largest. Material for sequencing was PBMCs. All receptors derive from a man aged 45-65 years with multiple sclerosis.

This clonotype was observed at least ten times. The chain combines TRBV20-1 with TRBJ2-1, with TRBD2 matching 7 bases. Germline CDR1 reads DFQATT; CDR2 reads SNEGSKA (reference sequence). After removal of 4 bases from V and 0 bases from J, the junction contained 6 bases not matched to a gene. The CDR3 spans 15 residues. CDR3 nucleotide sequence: TGCAGTGCTAAGAGCGGGGCTAGCTCCTACAATGAGCAGTTCTTC. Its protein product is CSAKSGASSYNEQFF.

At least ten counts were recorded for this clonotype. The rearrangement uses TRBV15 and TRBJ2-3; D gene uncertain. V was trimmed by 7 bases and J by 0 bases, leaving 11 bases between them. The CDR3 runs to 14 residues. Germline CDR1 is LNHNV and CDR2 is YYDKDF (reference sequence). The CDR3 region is CATNNDGSTDTQYF. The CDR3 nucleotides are TGTGCCACCAATAATGACGGTAGCACAGATACGCAGTATTTT.

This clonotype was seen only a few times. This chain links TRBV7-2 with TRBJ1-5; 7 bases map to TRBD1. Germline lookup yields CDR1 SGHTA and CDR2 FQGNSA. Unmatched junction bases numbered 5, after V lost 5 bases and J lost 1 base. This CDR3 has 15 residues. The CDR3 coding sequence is TGTGCCAGCAGCCCGCCGGGACAGAGCAATCAGCCCCAGCATTTT. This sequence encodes CASSPPGQSNQPQHF.

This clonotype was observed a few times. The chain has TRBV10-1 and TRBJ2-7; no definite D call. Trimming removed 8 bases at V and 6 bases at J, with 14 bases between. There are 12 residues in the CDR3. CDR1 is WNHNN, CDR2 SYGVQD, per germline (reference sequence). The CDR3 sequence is CASRGATGEQYF. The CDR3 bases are TGCGCCAGCCGTGGAGCGACGGGCGAGCAGTACTTC.

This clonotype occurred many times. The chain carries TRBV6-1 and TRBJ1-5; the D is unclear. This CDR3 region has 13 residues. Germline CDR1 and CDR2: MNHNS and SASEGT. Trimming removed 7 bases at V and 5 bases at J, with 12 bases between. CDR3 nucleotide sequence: TGTGCCAGCACCTTCCGGGTTGATCAGCCCCAGCATTTT. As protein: CASTFRVDQPQHF.

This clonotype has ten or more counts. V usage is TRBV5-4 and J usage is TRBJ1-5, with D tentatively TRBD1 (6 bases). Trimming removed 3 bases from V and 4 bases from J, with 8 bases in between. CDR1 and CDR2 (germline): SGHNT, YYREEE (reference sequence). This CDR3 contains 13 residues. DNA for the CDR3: TGTGCCAGCAGCTGGGGGCGGAATCAGCCCCAGCATTTT. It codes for CASSWGRNQPQHF. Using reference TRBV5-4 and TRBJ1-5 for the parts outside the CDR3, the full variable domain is ETGVTQSPTHLIKTRGQQVTLRCSSQSGHNTVSWYQQALGQGPQFIFQYYREEENGRGNFPPRFSGLQFPNYSSELNVNALELDDSALYLCASSWGRNQPQHFGDGTRLSIL.

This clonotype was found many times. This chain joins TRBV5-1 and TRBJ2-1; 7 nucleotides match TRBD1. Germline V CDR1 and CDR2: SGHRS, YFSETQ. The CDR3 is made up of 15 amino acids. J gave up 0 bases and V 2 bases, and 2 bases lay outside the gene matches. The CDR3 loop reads CASSLQGFSYNEQFF. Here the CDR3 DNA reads TGCGCCAGCAGCTTACAGGGGTTCTCCTACAATGAGCAGTTCTTC.

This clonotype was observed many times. CDR3 sequence (DNA): TGCGCCAGCAGCTTGGCCAGCGGGGGGATCAATGAGCAGTTCTTC. Translated: CASSLASGGINEQFF. This chain uses TRBV5-1 with TRBJ2-1, with 9 nucleotides matching TRBD2. This CDR3 region has 15 residues. The V gene end was trimmed by 0 bases and the J gene end by 6 bases; junction bases not matched to a gene: 4. Per germline, CDR1 SGHRS and CDR2 YFSETQ.

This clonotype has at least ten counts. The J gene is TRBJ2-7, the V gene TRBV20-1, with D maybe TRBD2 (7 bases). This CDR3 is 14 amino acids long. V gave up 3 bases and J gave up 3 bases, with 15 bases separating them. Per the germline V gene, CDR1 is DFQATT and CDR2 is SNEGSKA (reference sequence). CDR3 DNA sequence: TGCAGTGCTAGTTGGGGGGGCGGGAACTACGAGCAGTACTTC. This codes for CSASWGGGNYEQYF.

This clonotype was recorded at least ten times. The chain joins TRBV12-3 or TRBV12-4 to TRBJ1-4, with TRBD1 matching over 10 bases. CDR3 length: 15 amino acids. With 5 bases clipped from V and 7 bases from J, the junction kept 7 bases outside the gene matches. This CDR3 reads CASSRTGGLSEKLFF. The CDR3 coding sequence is TGTGCCAGCAGTCGGACAGGGGGGCTGAGTGAAAAACTGTTTTTT.

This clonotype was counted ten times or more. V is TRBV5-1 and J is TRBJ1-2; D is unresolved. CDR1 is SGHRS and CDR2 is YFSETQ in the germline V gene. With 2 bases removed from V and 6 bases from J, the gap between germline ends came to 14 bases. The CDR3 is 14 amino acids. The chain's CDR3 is CASSFEGTKDGYTF. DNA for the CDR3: TGCGCCAGCAGCTTCGAGGGAACCAAGGATGGCTACACCTTC.

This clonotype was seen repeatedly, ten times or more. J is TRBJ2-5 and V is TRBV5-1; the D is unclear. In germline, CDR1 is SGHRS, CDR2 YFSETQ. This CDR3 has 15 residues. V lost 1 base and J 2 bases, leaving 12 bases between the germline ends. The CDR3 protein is CASSLTDGGQETQYF. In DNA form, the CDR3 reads TGCGCCAGCAGCTTGACGGACGGCGGACAAGAGACCCAGTACTTC.

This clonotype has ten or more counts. DNA for the CDR3: TGCGCCAGCAGCCTCGACACGTATGAAAAACTGTTTTTT. It translates to CASSLDTYEKLFF. V gene TRBV5-1 combines with J gene TRBJ1-4; D unresolved. Germline V gene lookup returns CDR1 SGHRS and CDR2 YFSETQ. The CDR3 spans 13 residues. Trimming removed 4 bases at V and 6 bases at J, with 10 bases between.

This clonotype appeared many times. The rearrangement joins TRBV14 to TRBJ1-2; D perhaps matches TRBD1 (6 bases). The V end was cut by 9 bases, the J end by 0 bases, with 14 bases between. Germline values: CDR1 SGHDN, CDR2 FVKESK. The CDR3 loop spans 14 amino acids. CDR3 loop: CASSGDTANYGYTF. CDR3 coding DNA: TGTGCCAGTTCGGGGGACACGGCTAACTATGGCTACACCTTC. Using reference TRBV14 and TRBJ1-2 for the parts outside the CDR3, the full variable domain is EAGVTQFPSHSVIEKGQTVTLRCDPISGHDNLYWYRRVMGKEIKFLLHFVKESKQDESGMPNNRFLAERTGGTYSTLKVQPAELEDSGVYFCASSGDTANYGYTFGSGTRLTVV.

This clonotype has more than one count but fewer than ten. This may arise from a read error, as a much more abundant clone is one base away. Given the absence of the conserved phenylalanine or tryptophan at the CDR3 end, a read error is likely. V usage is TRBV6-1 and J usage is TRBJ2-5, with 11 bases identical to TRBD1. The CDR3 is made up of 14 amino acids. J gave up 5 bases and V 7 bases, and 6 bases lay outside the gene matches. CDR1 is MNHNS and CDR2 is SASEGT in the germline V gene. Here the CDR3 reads CASNLDRGLETQYC. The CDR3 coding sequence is TGTGCCAGCAACCTGGACAGGGGGCTGGAGACCCAGTACTGC.

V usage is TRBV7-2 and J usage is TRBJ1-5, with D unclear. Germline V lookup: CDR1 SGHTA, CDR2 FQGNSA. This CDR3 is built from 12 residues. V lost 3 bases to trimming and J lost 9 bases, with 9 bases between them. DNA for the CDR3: TGTGCCAGCAGCTTTGGGAGAGGGCCCCAGCATTTT. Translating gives CASSFGRGPQHF.

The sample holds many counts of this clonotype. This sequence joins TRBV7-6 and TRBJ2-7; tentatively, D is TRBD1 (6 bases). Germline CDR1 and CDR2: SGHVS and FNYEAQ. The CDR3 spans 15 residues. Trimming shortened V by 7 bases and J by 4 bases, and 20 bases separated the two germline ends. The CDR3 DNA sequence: TGTGCCAGCAAGAACCGGGACATCGGCGGTTACGAGCAGTACTTC. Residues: CASKNRDIGGYEQYF.

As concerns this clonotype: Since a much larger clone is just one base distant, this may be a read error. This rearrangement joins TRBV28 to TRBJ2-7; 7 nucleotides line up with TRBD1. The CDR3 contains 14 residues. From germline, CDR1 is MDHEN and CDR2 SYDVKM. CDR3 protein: CASSSPGQYYGQYF. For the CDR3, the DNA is TGTGCCAGCAGTTCCCCGGGACAGTACTACGGGCAGTACTTC.

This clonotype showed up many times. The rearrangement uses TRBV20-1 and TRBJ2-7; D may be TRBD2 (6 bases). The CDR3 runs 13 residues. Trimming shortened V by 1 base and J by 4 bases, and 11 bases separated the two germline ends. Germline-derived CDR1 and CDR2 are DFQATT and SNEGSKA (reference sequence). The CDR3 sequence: CSARVGGRYEQYF. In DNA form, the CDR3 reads TGCAGTGCTAGAGTGGGGGGTCGGTACGAGCAGTACTTC.

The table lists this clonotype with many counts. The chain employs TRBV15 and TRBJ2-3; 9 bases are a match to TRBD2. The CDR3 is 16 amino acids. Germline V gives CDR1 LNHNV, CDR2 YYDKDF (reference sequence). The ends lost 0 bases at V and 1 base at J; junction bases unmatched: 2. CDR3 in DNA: TGTGCCACCAGCAGAGAGCAGCGGGGGGGCACAGATACGCAGTATTTT. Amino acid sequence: CATSREQRGGTDTQYF.

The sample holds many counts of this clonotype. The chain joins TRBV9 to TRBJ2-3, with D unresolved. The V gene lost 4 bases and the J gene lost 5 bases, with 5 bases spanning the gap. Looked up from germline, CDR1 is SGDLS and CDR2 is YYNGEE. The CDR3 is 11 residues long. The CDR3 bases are TGTGCCAGCAGCCGAGAAGATACGCAGTATTTT. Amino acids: CASSREDTQYF.

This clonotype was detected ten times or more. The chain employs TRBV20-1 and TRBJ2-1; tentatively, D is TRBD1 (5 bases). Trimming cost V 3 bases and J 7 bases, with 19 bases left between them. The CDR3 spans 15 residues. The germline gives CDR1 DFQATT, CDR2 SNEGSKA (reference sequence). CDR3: CSARSPGAYRNEQFF. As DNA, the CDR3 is TGCAGTGCTAGGTCTCCTGGGGCTTACCGAAATGAGCAGTTCTTC.

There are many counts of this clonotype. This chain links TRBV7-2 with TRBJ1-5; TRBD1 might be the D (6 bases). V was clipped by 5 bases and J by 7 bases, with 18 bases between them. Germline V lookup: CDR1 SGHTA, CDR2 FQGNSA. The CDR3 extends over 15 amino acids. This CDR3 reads CASSLSGGAGQPQHF. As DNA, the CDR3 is TGTGCCAGCAGCCTAAGTGGGGGCGCGGGACAGCCCCAGCATTTT.